These T cell receptor beta chains were read from a single sample in a study of ipilimumab plus nivolumab after autologous stem cell transplantation. Sequencing was performed with immunoSEQ multiplex PCR; in TCRdb, only in-frame clones are kept and a portion is missing. The sample has about 20,000 clones, over 65% seen once. The specimen comprised PBMCs, sampled in a trial of ipilimumab plus nivolumab as post-transplant consolidation. These receptors all come from a male donor with diffuse large B-cell lymphoma. CDR3s include the opening cysteine and the closing phenylalanine or tryptophan. D genes are given only for firm matches. Not every row has a clone size; where given, it reads once, few, many or a size class.

clone_size	v_call	j_call	d_call	cdr3_nt	cdr3_aa
once	TRBV30	TRBJ1-1	NA	TGTGCCTGGAGATCTGGGCGTAACACTGAAGCTTTCTTT	CAWRSGRNTEAFF
NA	TRBV5-4	TRBJ1-4	NA	TGTGCCAGCAGCCTGCCGGAAAATGAAAAACTGTTTTTT	CASSLPENEKLFF
NA	TRBV28	TRBJ2-5	NA	TGTGCCACCCAAGGCTCGCAGGGGAGGCAAGAGACCCAGTACTTC	CATQGSQGRQETQYF
NA	TRBV9	TRBJ1-2	NA	TGTGCCAGCAGCTATGCAGGAGCTAACTATGGCTACACCTTC	CASSYAGANYGYTF
NA	TRBV7-8	TRBJ1-1	NA	TGTGCCAGCAGCCCCAGTCGATGGGGGAACACTGAAGCTTTCTTT	CASSPSRWGNTEAFF
NA	TRBV19	TRBJ2-2	TRBD2	TGTGCCAGTAGTCAATGGACTAGCGGGGGGGCATCCACCGGGGAGCTGTTTTTT	CASSQWTSGGASTGELFF
once	TRBV19	TRBJ2-6	NA	TGTGCCAGTAAAGGCCACCCAAGCTCTGGGGCCAACGTCCTGACTTTC	CASKGHPSSGANVLTF
NA	TRBV6-9	TRBJ1-6	NA	TGTGCCAGCTCGAGCTCCTATAATTCACCCCTCCACTTT	CASSSSYNSPLHF
NA	TRBV30	TRBJ1-5	TRBD1	TGTGCCTGGAGCCTAGGACAGGGAGCTCAGCCCCAGCATTTT	CAWSLGQGAQPQHF
NA	TRBV28	TRBJ2-5	NA	TGTGCCAGCAGTTTACGGGGGCGAGGGCAAGAGACCCAGTACTTC	CASSLRGRGQETQYF
few	TRBV6-6	TRBJ2-7	NA	TGTGCCAGCAGACTCGACCCAGGAGGCTCCTACGAGCAGTACTTC	CASRLDPGGSYEQYF
NA	TRBV7-3	TRBJ2-3	NA	TGTGCCAGCAGCCCCCTCGGACAGAGCACAGATACGCAGTATTTT	CASSPLGQSTDTQYF
NA	TRBV7-3	TRBJ2-5	NA	TGTGCCAGCACCATCCTAGCGCCGAAGGAAGAGACCCAGTACTTC	CASTILAPKEETQYF
NA	TRBV7-9	TRBJ1-1	NA	TGTGCCAGCAGCTTGGACACCGAGAACACTGAAGCTTTCTTT	CASSLDTENTEAFF
few	TRBV5-4	TRBJ1-4	NA	TGTGCCAGCAGCGCCGGGGGGGAGGAAAAACTGTTTTTT	CASSAGGEEKLFF
NA	TRBV2	TRBJ2-7	TRBD1	TGTGCCAGCAGGCCCTCGGACAGGGGGGACCACGAGCAGTACTTC	CASRPSDRGDHEQYF
NA	TRBV28	TRBJ2-3	NA	TGTGCCAGCAGTTTAGTCACAGATACGCAGTATTTT	CASSLVTDTQYF
NA	TRBV7-2	TRBJ2-7	TRBD1	TGTGCCAGCAGCTCGGACAGGTCACTTTCCTACGAGCAGTACTTC	CASSSDRSLSYEQYF
once	TRBV4-1	TRBJ1-4	NA	TGCGCCAGCAGCCAAGGGCCCGGCCGCCGGGACACGGAGGGGGGACTGTTTTTT	CASSQGPGRRDTEGGLFF
NA	TRBV2	TRBJ1-1	NA	TGTGCCAGCACCAGCGGTTGGAACACTGAAGCTTTCTTT	CASTSGWNTEAFF
NA	TRBV7-9	TRBJ1-6	NA	TGTGCCAGTAAAACCCAGGATTATAATTCACCCCTCCACTTT	CASKTQDYNSPLHF
NA	TRBV29-1	TRBJ1-4	NA	TGCAGCGTTGGGGGGCATAATGAAAAACTGTTTTTT	CSVGGHNEKLFF
NA	TRBV4-2	TRBJ2-3	TRBD2	TGTGCCAGCAGCCAAGTTGGGGCTAGCGGGGGGTTGGCAGATACGCAGTATTTT	CASSQVGASGGLADTQYF
NA	TRBV7-2	TRBJ2-7	TRBD1	TGTGCCAGCAGCCCTATGGGACAGGGTCCCTACGAGCAGTACTTC	CASSPMGQGPYEQYF
NA	TRBV28	TRBJ2-5	TRBD2	TGTGCCAGCAGTTGGATCGGCGGGGGGGCCGAAGAGACCCAGTACTTC	CASSWIGGGAEETQYF
NA	TRBV19	TRBJ1-2	NA	TGTGCCAGTAGTCAAAAGACAGGTTTTGGCTACACCTTC	CASSQKTGFGYTF
NA	TRBV29-1	TRBJ2-1	TRBD1	TGCAGCGCTCCCAGGGCAACCGGGACAGGGGGCTCCTACAATGAGCAGTTCTTC	CSAPRATGTGGSYNEQFF
NA	TRBV9	TRBJ2-7	NA	TGTGCCAGCAGCGTAGGGGATAGTGGCGGGGCCCCCCCCTACGAGCAGTACTTC	CASSVGDSGGAPPYEQYF
NA	TRBV5-1	TRBJ2-5	NA	TGCGCCAGCTATAAAGGCGACAGCAACAGTCCCGGATGGGAGACCCAGTACTTC	CASYKGDSNSPGWETQYF
few	TRBV2	TRBJ1-5	NA	TGTGCCAGCAGTGCTCGGAGGGTTGGCGATCAGCCCCAGCATTTT	CASSARRVGDQPQHF
NA	TRBV6-5	TRBJ2-1	NA	TGTGCCAGCAGCCCCCAGGGCATCAATGAGCAGTTCTTC	CASSPQGINEQFF
NA	TRBV6-1	TRBJ1-2	NA	TGTGCCAGCAGTGAAGGCCCTGGGGAGCACTATGGCTACACCTTC	CASSEGPGEHYGYTF
NA	TRBV6-6	TRBJ2-5	TRBD2	TGTGCCATCTCCTGGACTAGCTTGGGCGAGACCCAGTACTTC	CAISWTSLGETQYF
NA	TRBV20-1	TRBJ1-2	NA	TGCAGTCCGAGGGCAGTCCATGGCTACACCTTC	CSPRAVHGYTF
few	TRBV5-1	TRBJ1-5	NA	TGCGCCAGCAGCTTGGACGGGGCGAGCAATCAGCCCCAGCATTTT	CASSLDGASNQPQHF
once	TRBV30	TRBJ2-5	NA	TGTGCCTGGAGTATCGGGACCCAAGAGACCCAGTACTTC	CAWSIGTQETQYF
NA	TRBV7-2	TRBJ2-1	NA	TGTGCCAGCAGACACGTCGGGGACAATGAGCAGTTCTTC	CASRHVGDNEQFF
NA	TRBV5-1	TRBJ2-3	TRBD2	TGCGCCAGCAGCTTGTCAAGCGGGGGCACAGATACGCAGTATTTT	CASSLSSGGTDTQYF
NA	TRBV7-9	TRBJ1-1	NA	TGTGCCAGCAGCAAACGGACAGTAGTGAACACTGAAGCTTTCTTT	CASSKRTVVNTEAFF
few	TRBV18	TRBJ1-5	NA	TGTGCCAGCTCACTAACAGGAGACCAGCCCCAGCATTTT	CASSLTGDQPQHF
NA	TRBV18	TRBJ1-5	NA	TGTGCCAGCTCACAAAACCCAGGGAGTAGCAATCAGCCCCAGCATTTT	CASSQNPGSSNQPQHF
NA	TRBV19	TRBJ2-7	NA	TGTGCCAGTAGATCTCAGGGGTCATACGAGCAGTACTTC	CASRSQGSYEQYF
NA	TRBV7-2	TRBJ2-7	NA	TGTGCCAGCACTTCCACCTCGGGGATCGCCTACGAGCAGTACTTC	CASTSTSGIAYEQYF
NA	TRBV7-2	TRBJ2-6	TRBD2	TGTGCCGGTCAGCGGGGGGCAAGCTCTGGGGCCAACGTCCTGACTTTC	CAGQRGASSGANVLTF
once	TRBV2	TRBJ1-2	NA	TGTGCCAGCACCTGGGGGGGGACTGGCTACACCTTC	CASTWGGTGYTF
once	TRBV5-3	TRBJ1-2	TRBD1	TGTGCCAGCAGTCTCGCCGGGACAGGGGGAGAATACACCTTC	CASSLAGTGGEYTF
NA	TRBV11-2	TRBJ1-3	TRBD1	TGTGCCAGCAGCCCACAGGGGGTCCCTGGAAACACCATATATTTT	CASSPQGVPGNTIYF
NA	TRBV2	TRBJ2-6	NA	TGTGCCAGCAGCTCCACGCGCTCTGGGGCCAACGTCCTGACTTTC	CASSSTRSGANVLTF